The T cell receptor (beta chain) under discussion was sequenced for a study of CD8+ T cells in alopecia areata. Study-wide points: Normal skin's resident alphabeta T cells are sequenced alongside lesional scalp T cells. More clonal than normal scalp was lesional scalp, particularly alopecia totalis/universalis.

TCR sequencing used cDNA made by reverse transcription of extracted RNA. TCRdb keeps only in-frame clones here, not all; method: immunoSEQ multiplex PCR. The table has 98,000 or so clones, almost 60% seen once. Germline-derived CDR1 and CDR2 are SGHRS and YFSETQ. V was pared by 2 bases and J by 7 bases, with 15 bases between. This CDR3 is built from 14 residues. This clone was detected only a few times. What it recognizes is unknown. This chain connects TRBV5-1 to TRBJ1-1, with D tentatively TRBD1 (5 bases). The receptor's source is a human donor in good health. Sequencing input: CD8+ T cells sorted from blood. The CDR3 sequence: CASSLGDASFEAFF. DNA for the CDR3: TGCGCCAGCAGCTTAGGGGACGCCAGCTTTGAAGCTTTCTTT.